Listed here are 30 T cell receptor beta chains from one sample, sequenced in a study of cytomegalovirus exposure and HLA in healthy donors. The primer mix had 60 Vbeta and 13 Jbeta primers. The method was immunoSEQ multiplex PCR; TCRdb's version includes in-frame clones alone and lacks a portion of them. The table lists approximately 150,000 clones, 65% to 75% of them singletons, with 4% to 5.5% in the top ten. The material sequenced was PBMCs. Every receptor here comes from a man aged 55-75 years in good health and CMV-seronegative.

V gene TRBV10-3 combines with J gene TRBJ1-2; 8 nucleotides match TRBD1. Trimming cost V 4 bases and J 3 bases; bases outside gene matches: 7. This CDR3 has 15 residues. Germline V gene data show CDR1 as ENHRY and CDR2 as SYGVKD. CDR3 DNA sequence: TGTGCCATCAGTGGAAGGACAGGGTCCCACTATGGCTACACCTTC. Its translation is CAISGRTGSHYGYTF.

The DNA for the CDR3 is TGCAGCGTGCCCTCCGGGACAGCTAAGCCCGAGACCCAGTACTTC. Translated: CSVPSGTAKPETQYF. The chain recombines TRBV29-1 with TRBJ2-5; 7 nucleotides agree with TRBD1. The V gene end was trimmed by 6 bases and the J gene end by 5 bases; junction bases not matched to a gene: 15. The germline V gene has CDR1 SQVTM and CDR2 ANQGSEA. This CDR3 region has 15 residues.

On this clone itself: The junction does not match germline at one end; this may be a read error. The V gene is TRBV29-1, the J gene TRBJ1-1; no reliable D call. Germline CDR1 and CDR2: SQVTM and ANQGSEA. This CDR3 spans 14 amino acids. Here the CDR3 reads CGVALRDKNTEAFF. CDR3 in DNA: TGCGGCGTGGCCCTGAGGGATAAGAACACTGAAGCTTTCTTT.

The J gene is TRBJ2-2, the V gene TRBV11-3, with TRBD1 matching 7 bases. Germline CDR1 SGHNT, CDR2 YENEEA. The J segment lost 3 bases and the V segment lost 8 bases, leaving 9 bases of the junction unmatched. The CDR3 length is 15 residues. CDR3 DNA: TGTGCCAGCGCAAGAGGGGGCTCGGACACCGGGGAGCTGTTTTTT. Amino acids: CASARGGSDTGELFF.

This clone was seen a handful of times. The chain has TRBV9 and TRBJ2-3; possibly TRBD2 for D (6 bases). V lost 4 bases and J 6 bases, leaving 21 bases between the germline ends. The germline V gene encodes CDR1 SGDLS and CDR2 YYNGEE. The CDR3 totals 16 residues. CDR3 in DNA: TGTGCCAGCAGCCAATATATAGCGGCCCCGCGGGATACGCAGTATTTT. Translated, it gives CASSQYIAAPRDTQYF.

CDR3 coding DNA: TGTGCCAGCAGCTTGTATGGGACACTCTCCTACAATGAGCAGTTCTTC. Its translation: CASSLYGTLSYNEQFF. The J gene is TRBJ2-1, the V gene TRBV5-4; possible D gene TRBD1, 6 bases. The CDR3 has 16 amino acids. The germline V and J ends were trimmed by 1 base and 0 bases, with 11 bases remaining between them. CDR1 is SGHNT and CDR2 is YYREEE in the germline V gene (reference sequence).

The chain uses TRBV6-5 and TRBJ2-1; 7 nucleotides align to TRBD1. Trimming at V came to 4 bases and at J to 2 bases, leaving 5 bases not matched to a gene. This CDR3 has 15 amino acids. Germline CDR1 is MNHEY and CDR2 is SVGAGI. In DNA form, the CDR3 reads TGTGCCAGCAGTTCGACAGGGTTCCCCTACAATGAGCAGTTCTTC. Its protein product is CASSSTGFPYNEQFF.

The CDR3: CATSRDRALWDNTYEQYF. CDR3 sequence (DNA): TGTGCCACCAGCAGAGATCGGGCTTTGTGGGACAACACCTACGAGCAGTACTTC. V is TRBV15 and J is TRBJ2-7, with D tentatively TRBD1 (6 bases). The length of the CDR3 is 18 residues. V shed 0 bases and J shed 2 bases, with 20 bases lying between them. Germline values: CDR1 LNHNV, CDR2 YYDKDF (reference sequence). Using reference TRBV15 and TRBJ2-7 for the parts outside the CDR3, the full variable domain is DAMVIQNPRYQVTQFGKPVTLSCSQTLNHNVMYWYQQKSSQAPKLLFHYYDKDFNNEADTPDNFQSRRPNTSFCFLDIRSPGLGDTAMYLCATSRDRALWDNTYEQYFGPGTRLTVT.

For the CDR3, the DNA is TGTGCCAGCAGCACGGACAGCTCGTCCGGGGAGCTGTTTTTT. Translation gives CASSTDSSSGELFF. The genes are TRBV5-4 and TRBJ2-2; perhaps TRBD1 as D (6 bases). CDR3 length: 14 residues. V was clipped by 4 bases and J by 6 bases, with 13 bases between them. Germline values: CDR1 SGHNT, CDR2 YYREEE (reference sequence).

This CDR3 reads CASSIQAGGPHGELFF. For the CDR3, the DNA is TGTGCCAGCAGTATCCAAGCGGGAGGGCCCCACGGGGAGCTGTTTTTT. The chain links TRBV28 to TRBJ2-2; 10 nucleotides match TRBD2. J lost 7 bases, V lost 5 bases, and 10 bases had no gene match. The CDR3 is 16 amino acids. Germline CDR1 reads MDHEN; CDR2 reads SYDVKM.

The table lists this clone with a few counts. The genes are TRBV5-1 and TRBJ1-2; a possible D gene is TRBD1 (6 bases). The germline V gene encodes CDR1 SGHRS and CDR2 YFSETQ. V lost 3 bases and J 4 bases, leaving 10 bases between the germline ends. The CDR3 spans 13 residues. CDR3 DNA sequence: TGCGCCAGCAGCTCGCAGGGGAGCTATGGCTACACCTTC. Its translation is CASSSQGSYGYTF. The variable domain in full, with the rest retrieved from reference TRBV5-1 and TRBJ1-2, is KAGVTQTPRYLIKTRGQQVTLSCSPISGHRSVSWYQQTPGQGLQFLFEYFSETQRNKGNFPGRFSGRQFSNSRSEMNVSTLELGDSALYLCASSSQGSYGYTFGSGTRLTVV.

The table lists this clone with a few counts. V gene TRBV9 combines with J gene TRBJ2-1; 8 bases map to TRBD1. The germline gives CDR1 SGDLS, CDR2 YYNGEE. J was trimmed by 0 bases and V by 3 bases; bases with no gene match: 5. The CDR3 sequence is 16 residues long. The CDR3 loop is CASSGVTGGSYNEQFF. The CDR3, as DNA: TGTGCCAGCAGCGGAGTAACAGGGGGCTCCTACAATGAGCAGTTCTTC.

V is TRBV11-2 and J is TRBJ1-5, with TRBD1 as a possible D gene (5 bases). Per germline, CDR1 SGHAT and CDR2 FQNNGV. The V gene lost 1 base and the J gene lost 5 bases, with 6 bases spanning the gap. This CDR3 is built from 13 residues. The DNA for the CDR3 is TGTGCCAGCAGCTTAGTCAGGGATCAGCCCCAGCATTTT. Its protein product is CASSLVRDQPQHF.

The chain combines TRBV6-1 with TRBJ2-7; unclear D gene. CDR3 size: 12 residues. The V end was cut by 7 bases, the J end by 0 bases, with 7 bases between. Per germline, CDR1 MNHNS and CDR2 SASEGT. CDR3 in DNA: TGTGCCAGCATTCCCAGCTCCTACGAGCAGTACTTC. Protein product: CASIPSSYEQYF.

The chain couples TRBV14 to TRBJ2-7; 9 bases line up with TRBD2. The V gene end was trimmed by 0 bases and the J gene end by 0 bases; junction bases not matched to a gene: 0. The CDR3 extends over 15 amino acids. Germline V gives CDR1 SGHDN, CDR2 FVKESK. The CDR3 sequence: CASSQELAGSYEQYF. CDR3 DNA sequence: TGTGCCAGCAGCCAAGAACTAGCGGGCTCCTACGAGCAGTACTTC.

The chain recombines TRBV29-1 with TRBJ2-7; 7 bases map to TRBD1. This CDR3 comprises 14 residues. CDR1 is SQVTM, CDR2 ANQGSEA, per germline. Trimming removed 7 bases from V and 4 bases from J; junction bases left unmatched: 13. CDR3 sequence reads: CSALTGLFVYEQYF. The CDR3 DNA follows: TGCAGCGCTTTGACAGGGCTCTTTGTTTACGAGCAGTACTTC.

The DNA of the CDR3 is TGTGCCAGCACCCCGGGACTAGCGGGAACTGAGCAGTTCTTC. Protein: CASTPGLAGTEQFF. The gene calls are TRBV2 and TRBJ2-1; TRBD2 agrees at 13 bases. The V and J ends lost 7 bases and 9 bases, in that order; junction bases with no gene match: 6. From germline, CDR1 is SNHLY and CDR2 FYNNEI. The CDR3 totals 14 residues.

This chain uses TRBV9 with TRBJ2-1, with 7 bases aligning to TRBD2. V was pared by 0 bases and J by 2 bases, with 8 bases of the junction left unmatched. This CDR3 spans 17 amino acids. Germline CDR1 SGDLS, CDR2 YYNGEE. DNA of the CDR3: TGTGCCAGCAGCGTAGTTAGCACCGGGACTACCTACAATGAGCAGTTCTTC. The encoded protein is CASSVVSTGTTYNEQFF.

The chain carries TRBV29-1 and TRBJ2-7, with 12 bases lining up with TRBD2. V shed 4 bases, J shed 7 bases, and the junction held 11 bases outside the gene matches. Germline lookup yields CDR1 SQVTM and CDR2 ANQGSEA. CDR3 size: 15 residues. Here the CDR3 reads CSVGKLTSGSWEQYF. CDR3 coding DNA: TGCAGCGTTGGGAAACTGACTAGCGGGAGCTGGGAGCAGTACTTC.

This chain joins TRBV6-5 and TRBJ2-7; 7 nucleotides agree with TRBD2. V shed 0 bases and J 9 bases; nucleotides not matched to a gene: 11. The CDR3 has 15 residues. Germline-derived CDR1 and CDR2 are MNHEY and SVGAGI. In nucleotides, the CDR3 is TGTGCCAGCAGTTACTCGACGGGAGGAGTCCTGGGGCAGTACTTC. Translating gives CASSYSTGGVLGQYF.

V and J are TRBV9 and TRBJ2-7; D perhaps matches TRBD2 (5 bases). V dropped 0 bases and J dropped 0 bases, with 16 bases sitting between them. Germline V lookup: CDR1 SGDLS, CDR2 YYNGEE. This CDR3 comprises 17 residues. The CDR3 DNA reads TGTGCCAGCAGCGTAGAAGGTTCAGCGGTAGGCTCCTACGAGCAGTACTTC. Translating gives CASSVEGSAVGSYEQYF.

This sequence joins TRBV5-1 and TRBJ1-3; 10 bases align to TRBD1. Germline V gene lookup returns CDR1 SGHRS and CDR2 YFSETQ. The CDR3 has 17 amino acids. After removal of 4 bases from V and 3 bases from J, the junction contained 10 bases not matched to a gene. CDR3 coding DNA: TGCGCCAGCAGCCTAACCCTCGACAGGGGGCATGGAAACACCATATATTTT. Residues: CASSLTLDRGHGNTIYF.

The chain carries TRBV4-3 and TRBJ1-6, with TRBD1 as a possible D gene (6 bases). CDR1 and CDR2 from the germline V gene are LGHNA and YSLEER. V shed 1 base and J shed 7 bases, with 11 bases lying between them. The CDR3 runs to 15 residues. CDR3 sequence reads: CASSQVLQGNSPLHF. The CDR3 DNA sequence: TGCGCCAGCAGCCAAGTCTTACAGGGAAATTCACCCCTCCACTTT.

A few counts support this clone. This chain links TRBV7-2 with TRBJ1-5; 7 bases are shared with TRBD1. The germline V gene has CDR1 SGHTA and CDR2 FQGNSA. The CDR3 covers 15 residues. After removal of 5 bases from V and 2 bases from J, the junction contained 6 bases not matched to a gene. The CDR3 sequence is CASSTTGTGNQPQHF. The CDR3 DNA sequence: TGTGCCAGCAGCACCACCGGGACAGGCAATCAGCCCCAGCATTTT.

The table lists this clone with a count of one. This sequence joins TRBV7-6 and TRBJ2-2, with 13 bases lining up with TRBD2. Germline V gives CDR1 SGHVS, CDR2 FNYEAQ. CDR3 length: 21 residues. V was clipped by 3 bases and J by 4 bases; unmatched bases: 17. For the CDR3, the DNA is TGTGCCAGCAGCTTGGGGCCCGGGCAAACTAGCGGGAGGGCCCGCACCGGGGAGCTGTTTTTT. It encodes CASSLGPGQTSGRARTGELFF.

The genes are TRBV7-2 and TRBJ2-1; D is unclear. Per the germline V gene, CDR1 is SGHTA and CDR2 is FQGNSA. Trimming took off 3 bases at V and 9 bases at J, with 12 bases between the two ends. This CDR3 has 13 residues. CDR3 protein: CASSLESASEQFF. The CDR3 DNA reads as TGTGCCAGCAGCTTGGAGAGCGCTAGTGAGCAGTTCTTC.

This clone was found a few times. The V call is TRBV6-1, the J call TRBJ1-2; 9 bases are shared with TRBD1. The germline CDR1 and CDR2 sequences are MNHNS and SASEGT. Trimming at V came to 0 bases and at J to 3 bases, leaving 2 bases not matched to a gene. The CDR3 consists of 15 residues. CDR3 loop: CASSEATGGYYGYTF. In DNA, the CDR3 is TGTGCCAGCAGTGAAGCTACAGGGGGCTACTATGGCTACACCTTC.

The chain recombines TRBV10-3 with TRBJ1-1; D remains unclear. The CDR3 spans 15 residues. V dropped 3 bases and J dropped 6 bases, with 17 bases sitting between them. Germline V CDR1 and CDR2: ENHRY, SYGVKD. The DNA for the CDR3 is TGTGCCATCAGTGATAGGGATTCGGGGTTCGCTGAAGCTTTCTTT. Translating gives CAISDRDSGFAEAFF.

The chain's CDR3 is CASSANRGEFYGYTF. The CDR3 nucleotides read TGTGCCAGCAGCGCAAACAGGGGGGAATTCTATGGCTACACCTTC. The rearrangement links TRBV9 to TRBJ1-2, with 8 positions matching TRBD1. The CDR3 consists of 15 residues. The ends lost 3 bases at V and 4 bases at J; junction bases unmatched: 8. The germline V gene encodes CDR1 SGDLS and CDR2 YYNGEE.

V usage is TRBV10-2 and J usage is TRBJ2-2; 7 nucleotides line up with TRBD1. Germline lookup yields CDR1 WSHSY and CDR2 SAAADI. This CDR3 region has 15 residues. V was clipped by 6 bases and J by 1 base; unmatched bases: 5. Here the CDR3 reads CASRLGTENTGELFF. Written as DNA, the CDR3 is TGCGCCAGCAGATTAGGGACAGAGAACACCGGGGAGCTGTTTTTT.